A selection of T cell receptor beta chains follows, all from one sample in a study of sequential checkpoint blockade in melanoma. Here immunoSEQ multiplex PCR was the method, and the copy in TCRdb shows in-frame clones only, minus some. This table holds about 9,500 clones, roughly 73% found once. The material was CD8+ T cells sorted from blood (inferred from file names), obtained from a patient given nivolumab and ipilimumab in sequence. The source is a human donor with melanoma. CDR3s leave out the opening cysteine and the closing phenylalanine or tryptophan. Each record gives: CDR3 protein, J gene, clone size, V gene. The size entry is marked missing in some rows and otherwise reads once, few, many or a size class.

cdr3_aa: ASSQNWDYSYNEQF
j_call: TRBJ2-1
clone_size: .
v_call: TRBV4-2

cdr3_aa: ASSPGQDRGSPLH
j_call: TRBJ1-6
clone_size: .
v_call: TRBV6-5

cdr3_aa: ASSRQGEGDTQY
j_call: TRBJ2-3
clone_size: few
v_call: TRBV7-9

cdr3_aa: ASSSWTDGAGELF
j_call: TRBJ2-2
clone_size: .
v_call: TRBV11-2

cdr3_aa: ASSLVSGIPYNEQF
j_call: TRBJ2-1
clone_size: .
v_call: TRBV5-1

cdr3_aa: ASSQERMSAQETQY
j_call: TRBJ2-5
clone_size: .
v_call: TRBV4-1

cdr3_aa: ASSPGAQGDEQF
j_call: TRBJ2-1
clone_size: .
v_call: TRBV5-4

cdr3_aa: ASITRGVREKLF
j_call: TRBJ1-4
clone_size: once
v_call: TRBV28

cdr3_aa: ASSQGSSGYNEQF
j_call: TRBJ2-1
clone_size: .
v_call: TRBV4-1

cdr3_aa: ASSLSGEGVTEAF
j_call: TRBJ1-1
clone_size: .
v_call: TRBV27

cdr3_aa: ASSGLGGGGSYNEQF
j_call: TRBJ2-1
clone_size: few
v_call: TRBV7-9

cdr3_aa: ASSRRETEGYT
j_call: TRBJ1-2
clone_size: few
v_call: TRBV6-5

cdr3_aa: ASRLGAGELF
j_call: TRBJ2-2
clone_size: few
v_call: TRBV4-1

cdr3_aa: ASSPSVTGVEAF
j_call: TRBJ1-1
clone_size: .
v_call: TRBV4-1

cdr3_aa: ASSVAGSYNEQF
j_call: TRBJ2-1
clone_size: large
v_call: TRBV23-1

cdr3_aa: ASSTGTGLSEQY
j_call: TRBJ2-7
clone_size: .
v_call: TRBV5-6

cdr3_aa: ATSLVGTGYGYT
j_call: TRBJ1-2
clone_size: .
v_call: TRBV15

cdr3_aa: ASRRGQGSVNEQF
j_call: TRBJ2-1
clone_size: .
v_call: TRBV7-8

cdr3_aa: ASSLRGGTEAF
j_call: TRBJ1-1
clone_size: few
v_call: TRBV6-4

cdr3_aa: ASSEGQGSTEQF
j_call: TRBJ2-1
clone_size: .
v_call: TRBV6-4

cdr3_aa: ASSDSPNQPQH
j_call: TRBJ1-5
clone_size: large
v_call: TRBV6-4

cdr3_aa: ATGGGFYGYT
j_call: TRBJ1-2
clone_size: .
v_call: TRBV6-6

cdr3_aa: ASSPGRGSNQPQH
j_call: TRBJ1-5
clone_size: .
v_call: TRBV27

cdr3_aa: ASSIDDYSGNTIY
j_call: TRBJ1-3
clone_size: medium-sized
v_call: TRBV19

cdr3_aa: ASSPRTSGDTDTQY
j_call: TRBJ2-3
clone_size: .
v_call: TRBV6-4

cdr3_aa: ASSLGGPGELF
j_call: TRBJ2-2
clone_size: .
v_call: TRBV5-6

cdr3_aa: ASSEVIRILVDNEKLF
j_call: TRBJ1-4
clone_size: .
v_call: TRBV18

cdr3_aa: ASSLAGITEAF
j_call: TRBJ1-1
clone_size: .
v_call: TRBV27

cdr3_aa: ASSATSGLLGEKLF
j_call: TRBJ1-4
clone_size: few
v_call: TRBV7-9

cdr3_aa: ASSDSQGADTQY
j_call: TRBJ2-3
clone_size: .
v_call: TRBV6-4

cdr3_aa: ASSEALAGGTDTQY
j_call: TRBJ2-3
clone_size: .
v_call: TRBV6-1

cdr3_aa: ASSQDLGQGTNYGYT
j_call: TRBJ1-2
clone_size: few
v_call: TRBV4-2

cdr3_aa: ASSRGRGQEQY
j_call: TRBJ2-7
clone_size: few
v_call: TRBV19

cdr3_aa: ASSEFPPFSGGSYEQY
j_call: TRBJ2-7
clone_size: few
v_call: TRBV2

cdr3_aa: AISPILTGGVDYGYT
j_call: TRBJ1-2
clone_size: .
v_call: TRBV10-3

cdr3_aa: ASSDKQEEDQPQH
j_call: TRBJ1-5
clone_size: .
v_call: TRBV10-1

cdr3_aa: ASSQVTGANYGYT
j_call: TRBJ1-2
clone_size: .
v_call: TRBV14